These 28 T cell receptor beta chains share one sample of origin, sequenced in a study of cytomegalovirus exposure and HLA in healthy donors. PCR primers comprised 60 Vbeta and 13 Jbeta primers. Measured with immunoSEQ multiplex PCR; TCRdb has only the in-frame clones, and not every one. The sample comprises 190,000 or so clones, 83% of which are singletons, and around 1.5% rests with the top ten. Input material: PBMCs. The receptor source for this set is a man over 45 in good health and CMV-seronegative.

V and J are TRBV27 and TRBJ2-7; 7 bases are shared with TRBD1. CDR1 is MNHEY and CDR2 is SMNVEV in the germline V gene (reference sequence). The CDR3 consists of 19 residues. J was trimmed by 3 bases and V by 5 bases; bases with no gene match: 22. CDR3 sequence: CASSVSGVPGQPLDYEQYF. The CDR3 nucleotides are TGTGCCAGCAGTGTCTCCGGGGTACCGGGACAGCCCTTGGACTACGAGCAGTACTTC.

V is TRBV10-3 and J is TRBJ2-3; TRBD1 matches at 11 bases. V gave up 4 bases and J gave up 1 base; unmatched junction bases: 4. Germline V gene lookup returns CDR1 ENHRY and CDR2 SYGVKD. This CDR3 region has 16 residues. The CDR3 nucleotides read TGTGCCATCAGTGGGACAGGGGGCAGCGGCACAGATACGCAGTATTTT. It codes for CAISGTGGSGTDTQYF.

The V call is TRBV19, the J call TRBJ2-5; TRBD2 matches at 7 bases. The J call is in doubt because the DNA end fits TRBJ2-7 better. CDR1 is LNHDA and CDR2 is SQIVND in the germline V gene (reference sequence). The CDR3 has 13 amino acids. CDR3 region: CASSSGNSYEQYF. As DNA, the CDR3 is TGTGCCAGTTCAAGCGGGAACTCCTACGAGCAGTACTTC.

Notes on this clone: At one boundary the junction diverges from the germline segment, which might be a read error. V and J are TRBV15 and TRBJ2-7; D is perhaps TRBD1 (6 bases). Per the germline V gene, CDR1 is LNHNV and CDR2 is YYDKDF (reference sequence). This CDR3 contains 13 residues. CDR3 loop: CATSRDDIGQRNF. The DNA for the CDR3 is TGTGCCACCAGCAGAGATGATATTGGACAGCGGAACTTC.

This chain uses TRBV5-1 with TRBJ2-5; 7 bases line up with TRBD1. The germline gives CDR1 SGHRS, CDR2 YFSETQ. The trim removed 3 bases at V and 5 bases at J, leaving 7 bases unmatched. This CDR3 has 14 amino acids. The CDR3 loop reads CASSSTGSGETQYF. The CDR3, as DNA: TGCGCCAGCAGCTCGACAGGGTCGGGGGAGACCCAGTACTTC.

The chain carries TRBV12-5 and TRBJ1-5; the D gene is possibly TRBD1 (6 bases). The CDR3 consists of 14 residues. Trimming removed 1 base at V and 5 bases at J, with 9 bases between. The germline V gene has CDR1 LGHNT and CDR2 FRNRAP. The CDR3 DNA reads TGTGCTAGTGGTTTGGACAGGGAGTATCAGCCCCAGCATTTT. Protein sequence: CASGLDREYQPQHF.

This rearrangement joins TRBV19 to TRBJ2-5; 11 nucleotides line up with TRBD2. This CDR3 contains 16 residues. Germline lookup yields CDR1 LNHDA and CDR2 SQIVND (reference sequence). The V and J ends lost 5 bases and 5 bases, in that order; junction bases with no gene match: 10. The chain's CDR3 is CASSSQRLAGLETQYF. The CDR3 DNA reads as TGTGCCAGTAGTTCTCAGAGACTAGCGGGGTTGGAGACCCAGTACTTC.

The chain links TRBV5-6 to TRBJ2-7, with 8 nucleotides matching TRBD2. This CDR3 contains 12 residues. In germline, CDR1 is SGHDT, CDR2 YYEEEE. Losses at the gene ends were 6 bases for V and 5 bases for J; bases not matched to a gene: 4. This CDR3 is CASTRGGDEQYF. The CDR3 region has the DNA TGTGCCAGCACTCGGGGGGGGGACGAGCAGTACTTC.

This chain connects TRBV4-3 to TRBJ1-5, with unresolved D. V gave up 0 bases and J gave up 6 bases, with 6 bases separating them. Germline-derived CDR1 and CDR2 are LGHNA and YSLEER. The CDR3 loop spans 13 amino acids. The CDR3 loop is CASSQDLVQPQHF. As DNA, the CDR3 is TGCGCCAGCAGCCAAGATTTAGTTCAGCCCCAGCATTTT.

As concerns this clone: At one end, the junction sequence differs from germline, possibly due to a read error. The rearrangement joins TRBV4-3 to TRBJ2-1, with D possibly matching TRBD2 (6 bases). CDR1 and CDR2 (germline): LGHNA, YSLEER. CDR3 length: 16 residues. CDR3 nucleotide sequence: TGCGCCAGCAGCTTACAACCGGGACTGGCCTACAGTGAGCAGTTCTTC. It yields the protein CASSLQPGLAYSEQFF.

Concerning this clone itself: Other DNA sequences of this sample code for an identical CDR3. The J gene is TRBJ2-3, the V gene TRBV9; D may be TRBD1 (6 bases). This CDR3 is 13 amino acids long. V lost 2 bases to trimming and J lost 3 bases, with 7 bases between them. The germline V gene has CDR1 SGDLS and CDR2 YYNGEE. CDR3 sequence: CASSVQGTDTQYF. CDR3 DNA sequence: TGTGCCAGCAGCGTTCAGGGGACAGATACGCAGTATTTT.

The chain recombines TRBV5-1 with TRBJ1-2; 8 bases agree with TRBD1. Germline V gene lookup returns CDR1 SGHRS and CDR2 YFSETQ. Unmatched junction bases numbered 3, after V lost 0 bases and J lost 5 bases. The length of the CDR3 is 14 residues. The CDR3 is CASSLGGQVYGYTF. The CDR3 region has the DNA TGCGCCAGCAGCTTGGGGGGACAGGTTTATGGCTACACCTTC.

This clone was found once. The V and J genes are TRBV13 and TRBJ2-7; 8 positions agree with TRBD1. The CDR3 runs 14 residues. Germline V gene data show CDR1 as PRHDT and CDR2 as FYEKMQ (reference sequence). The J segment lost 4 bases and the V segment lost 5 bases, leaving 7 bases of the junction unmatched. The DNA of the CDR3 is TGTGCCAGCAGCCGAACAGGGGGTATTTACGAGCAGTACTTC. It encodes CASSRTGGIYEQYF.

The genes are TRBV7-2 and TRBJ2-7; tentative D call: TRBD2 (6 bases). V lost 4 bases and J 2 bases, leaving 21 bases between the germline ends. In germline, CDR1 is SGHTA, CDR2 FQGNSA. The CDR3 runs 17 residues. CDR3 loop: CASSSPRVAGPPYEQYF. CDR3 nucleotide sequence: TGTGCCAGCAGCTCGCCGCGGGTGGCGGGACCCCCCTACGAGCAGTACTTC.

This chain links TRBV7-9 with TRBJ2-5, with TRBD1 matching over 9 bases. The better agreement between TRBJ2-7 and the DNA end casts doubt on the J call. Germline V gives CDR1 SEHNR, CDR2 FQNEAQ (reference sequence). The CDR3 is 13 residues long. CDR3 sequence (DNA): TGTGCCAGCATCCAGACAGGGGGGTACGAGCAGTACTTC. Its translation: CASIQTGGYEQYF.

The chain links TRBV19 to TRBJ2-2; D ambiguous. CDR3 size: 14 residues. Germline V gene lookup returns CDR1 LNHDA and CDR2 SQIVND (reference sequence). V was clipped by 9 bases and J by 0 bases, with 11 bases between them. Written as DNA, the CDR3 is TGTGCCAGCCTTCCCCTCTCGAACACCGGGGAGCTGTTTTTT. It codes for CASLPLSNTGELFF.

This clone was seen more than once but under ten times. This chain links TRBV5-1 with TRBJ1-5; a possible D gene is TRBD1 (5 bases). The CDR3 loop spans 14 amino acids. The germline CDR1 and CDR2 sequences are SGHRS and YFSETQ. V lost 0 bases and J 5 bases, leaving 9 bases between the germline ends. The CDR3 DNA sequence: TGCGCCAGCAGCTTGGGACAGCCTTATCAGCCCCAGCATTTT. Its protein product is CASSLGQPYQPQHF.

This clone occurred many times. The chain has TRBV28 and TRBJ2-6, with a possible D match to TRBD2 (6 bases). This CDR3 comprises 15 residues. V was pared by 6 bases and J by 0 bases, with 9 bases between. Germline V gene data show CDR1 as MDHEN and CDR2 as SYDVKM. CDR3 loop: CASRPTSSGANVLTF. The CDR3 DNA reads as TGTGCCAGCAGACCGACTAGCTCTGGGGCCAACGTCCTGACTTTC.

This clone was seen a handful of times. The chain employs TRBV5-6 and TRBJ2-5, with D tentatively TRBD2 (5 bases). Germline CDR1 and CDR2: SGHDT and YYEEEE. The CDR3 spans 14 residues. V lost 1 base to trimming and J lost 3 bases, with 10 bases between them. CDR3 nucleotides: TGTGCCAGCAGCTTGCTCAGCGGAAAAGAGACCCAGTACTTC. Encoded protein: CASSLLSGKETQYF.

This clone has only a few counts. V gene TRBV5-5 combines with J gene TRBJ1-3; 8 nucleotides match TRBD1. This CDR3 is 16 amino acids long. Trimming cost V 3 bases and J 0 bases; bases outside gene matches: 5. CDR1 and CDR2 from the germline V gene are SGHKS and YYEKEE (reference sequence). CDR3 protein: CASSYGQGISGNTIYF. The DNA of the CDR3 is TGTGCCAGCAGCTACGGACAGGGAATCTCTGGAAACACCATATATTTT.

The J gene is TRBJ2-1, the V gene TRBV7-9; 10 positions agree with TRBD2. The CDR3 spans 15 residues. V dropped 0 bases and J dropped 7; count of bases not matched to a gene: 3. The V gene's germline CDR1 is SEHNR and CDR2 FQNEAQ (reference sequence). The CDR3 region is CASSLAPSGRNEQFF. Written as DNA, the CDR3 is TGTGCCAGCAGCTTAGCGCCTAGCGGGAGAAATGAGCAGTTCTTC.

V gene TRBV12-1 combines with J gene TRBJ2-2; the D call TRBD2 from the table was never checked on the DNA. TRBV12-1 is given as a pseudogene. The CDR3 spans 16 residues. Written as DNA, the CDR3 is TGTGCCAGCAGCTCAAGGGGAGGGTTGAACACCGGGGAGCTGTTTTTT. It codes for CASSSRGGLNTGELFF.

The J gene is TRBJ2-5, the V gene TRBV29-1; 8 nucleotides agree with TRBD1. The J call may not be correct, given that the DNA end is closer to TRBJ2-7. The CDR3 covers 12 residues. Per the germline V gene, CDR1 is SQVTM and CDR2 is ANQGSEA. The CDR3, as DNA: TGCAGCGGATCTACAGGGGGATACGAGCAGTACTTC. It yields the protein CSGSTGGYEQYF.

The chain recombines TRBV18 with TRBJ2-1, with a possible D match to TRBD1 (5 bases). This CDR3 is 13 amino acids long. The germline V and J ends were trimmed by 3 bases and 5 bases, with 8 bases remaining between them. Germline lookup yields CDR1 KGHSH and CDR2 LQKENI. CDR3 residues: CASSPGRDNEQFF. The CDR3 coding sequence is TGTGCCAGCTCACCTGGCAGGGACAATGAGCAGTTCTTC. Using reference TRBV18 and TRBJ2-1 for the parts outside the CDR3, the full variable domain is NAGVMQNPRHLVRRRGQEARLRCSPMKGHSHVYWYRQLPEEGLKFMVYLQKENIIDESGMPKERFSAEFPKEGPSILRIQQVVRGDSAAYFCASSPGRDNEQFFGPGTRLTVL.

The chain's CDR3 is CASSQGQGAYEQYF. The CDR3 coding sequence is TGTGCCAGCAGCCAGGGACAGGGGGCCTACGAGCAGTACTTC. The chain recombines TRBV11-2 with TRBJ2-7; 11 nucleotides match TRBD1. V lost 5 bases and J lost 2; bases outside the gene matches: 2. CDR3 size: 14 residues. The V gene's germline CDR1 is SGHAT and CDR2 FQNNGV.

This clone was seen a single time. The chain is built from TRBV19 and TRBJ2-4; 13 nucleotides line up with TRBD2. The CDR3 runs 19 residues. Trimming at V came to 4 bases and at J to 0 bases, leaving 9 bases not matched to a gene. Germline CDR1 LNHDA, CDR2 SQIVND (reference sequence). The CDR3 region is CASSTRLAGGSGAKNIQYF. The CDR3 nucleotides read TGTGCCAGTAGTACCCGACTAGCGGGAGGATCGGGAGCCAAAAACATTCAGTACTTC. Combining the CDR3 with reference TRBV19 and TRBJ2-4 gives the whole variable domain DGGITQSPKYLFRKEGQNVTLSCEQNLNHDAMYWYRQDPGQGLRLIYYSQIVNDFQKGDIAEGYSVSREKKESFPLTVTSAQKNPTAFYLCASSTRLAGGSGAKNIQYFGAGTRLSVL.

This rearrangement joins TRBV28 to TRBJ2-5; TRBD1 matches at 9 bases. CDR1 is MDHEN and CDR2 is SYDVKM in the germline V gene. This CDR3 comprises 15 residues. Germline trimming cut 3 bases from V and 5 bases from J; bases unmatched to any gene: 7. CDR3 in amino acids: CASSLGTGSTETQYF. CDR3 sequence (DNA): TGTGCCAGCAGTTTGGGGACAGGGTCGACCGAGACCCAGTACTTC.

The V and J genes are TRBV18 and TRBJ2-5, with 10 bases identical to TRBD2. The CDR3 has 18 amino acids. The germline CDR1 and CDR2 sequences are KGHSH and LQKENI. V was pared by 1 base and J by 0 bases, with 8 bases of the junction left unmatched. The CDR3 coding sequence is TGTGCCAGCTCACCACGGGCTAGCGGGGGCGATTACCAAGAGACCCAGTACTTC. It codes for CASSPRASGGDYQETQYF.